The T cell receptor beta chain described here comes from a study of blood T cell repertoires in COVID-19. CDR3 size: 17 residues. V was pared by 2 bases and J by 8 bases, with 9 bases of the junction left unmatched. Germline-derived CDR1 and CDR2 are KGHDR and SFDVKD. Clones were sequenced by immunoSEQ multiplex PCR, and TCRdb holds only the in-frame ones, with some missing. The sample yields around 230,000 clones, around 80% seen once. This receptor was taken from a middle-aged man who had recovered from COVID-19. The sequenced sample consisted of PBMCs or T cells enriched from blood (not recorded which). V is TRBV24-1 and J is TRBJ2-2, with 11 bases matching TRBD2. The CDR3 region is CATSDSYTRTSGGELFF. DNA for the CDR3: TGTGCCACCAGTGATTCCTATACCCGGACTAGCGGGGGGGAGCTGTTTTTT.